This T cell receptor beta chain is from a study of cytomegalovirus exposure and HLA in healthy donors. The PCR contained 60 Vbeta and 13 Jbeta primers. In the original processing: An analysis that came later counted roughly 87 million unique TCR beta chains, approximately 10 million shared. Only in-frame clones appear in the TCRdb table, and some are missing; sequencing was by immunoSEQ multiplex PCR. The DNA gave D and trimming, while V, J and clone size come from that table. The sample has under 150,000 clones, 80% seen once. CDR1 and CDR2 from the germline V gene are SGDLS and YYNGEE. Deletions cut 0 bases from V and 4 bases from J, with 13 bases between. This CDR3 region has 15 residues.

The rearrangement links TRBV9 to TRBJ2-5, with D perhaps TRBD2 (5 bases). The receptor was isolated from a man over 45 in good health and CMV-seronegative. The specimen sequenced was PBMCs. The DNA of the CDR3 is TGTGCCAGCAGCGTAGGGGTCGACTACGGAGAGACCCAGTACTTC. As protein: CASSVGVDYGETQYF.